The rows below give T cell receptor beta chains drawn from one sample of a study of blood T cell repertoires in COVID-19. Produced via immunoSEQ multiplex PCR; TCRdb's table is partial and in-frame only. The sample carries 300,000 to 350,000 clones, more than 80% recorded once. The specimen sequenced was peripheral blood. The origin of the receptors is a woman younger than 45 with COVID-19, enrolled during active disease. CDR3s include the opening cysteine and the closing phenylalanine or tryptophan. D genes are given only for firm matches. Clone size is stated in some rows and not others, as once, few, many or a class when expanded.

. | TRBD2 | TRBJ2-5 | TRBV30 | TGTGCCTGGAGCCGCGGGGGGCGAGTAGAGACCCAGTACTTC | CAWSRGGRVETQYF
. | . | TRBJ1-1 | TRBV28 | TGTGCCAGCAGTTCTGGACAGAGGAACACTGAAGCTTTCTTT | CASSSGQRNTEAFF
. | TRBD1 | TRBJ2-7 | TRBV18 | TGTGCCAGCTCACCGGAGGACAGGGGGGTTTCCGAGCAGTACTTC | CASSPEDRGVSEQYF
. | TRBD1 | TRBJ1-3 | TRBV5-5 | TGTGCCAGCAGCTTGGAGCCCAGGGGGAGAAACACCATATATTTT | CASSLEPRGRNTIYF
. | . | TRBJ2-6 | TRBV28 | TGTGCCAGCAGTTCGCAGGTACGGGCCAACGTCCTGACTTTC | CASSSQVRANVLTF
. | . | TRBJ1-6 | TRBV9 | TGTGCCAGCAGCTTCCAGGGTGACTATAATTCACCCCTCCACTTT | CASSFQGDYNSPLHF
. | . | TRBJ2-2 | TRBV24-1 | TGTGCCATCCAAATTAACACCGGGGAGCTGTTTTTT | CAIQINTGELFF
. | TRBD2 | TRBJ2-7 | TRBV9 | TGTGCCAGCAGCGTAGAGGGGCTAGCGGGAGGGCCCTACGAGCAGTACTTC | CASSVEGLAGGPYEQYF
. | TRBD2 | TRBJ2-7 | TRBV6-2/TRBV6-3 | TGTGCCAGCAGCCCGGGACTAGCGAGGTACGAGCAGTACTTC | CASSPGLARYEQYF
. | . | TRBJ1-1 | TRBV3-1/TRBV3-2 | TGTGCCAGCAGCCAAGATTATTCCCCCGGGGGAAGAACTGAAGCTTTCTTT | CASSQDYSPGGRTEAFF
. | TRBD1 | TRBJ2-3 | TRBV7-9 | TGTGCCAGCAGCAAGGACAGGGCGGCAGATACGCAGTATTTT | CASSKDRAADTQYF
. | TRBD1 | TRBJ2-7 | TRBV30 | TGTGCCTGGAGTCCCGGACAGGGGTGGGACGAGCAGTACTTC | CAWSPGQGWDEQYF
. | . | TRBJ2-3 | TRBV28 | TGTGCCAGCAGTTTTGGGACAAGAACTATCGCAGATACGCAGTATTTT | CASSFGTRTIADTQYF
. | . | TRBJ1-1 | TRBV29-1 | TGCAGCGCTGAAACACAGCAGAACACTGAAGCTTTCTTT | CSAETQQNTEAFF
. | . | TRBJ2-7 | TRBV5-6 | TGTGCCAGCAGTCCTATCGGGAAGGCGTACGAGCAGTACTTC | CASSPIGKAYEQYF
. | . | TRBJ1-2 | TRBV10-3 | TGTGCCATCAGCGGACCGGGGGGCTACACCTTC | CAISGPGGYTF
few | TRBD1 | TRBJ2-2 | TRBV30 | TGTGCCTGGACCCCCGGGACAGGGGGTAACACCGGGGAGCTGTTTTTT | CAWTPGTGGNTGELFF
. | . | TRBJ1-5 | TRBV4-1 | TGCGCCAGCAGCCCCCGTGAGGCAGGGGATCAGCCCCAGCATTTT | CASSPREAGDQPQHF
once | . | TRBJ1-5 | TRBV7-2 | TGTGCCAGCAGCGCCCAATCAGGGGTCAATCAGCCCCAGCATTTT | CASSAQSGVNQPQHF
. | . | TRBJ2-5 | TRBV7-3 | TGTGCCAGCAGCTCGCGAGGGATGACTCAAGAGACCCAGTACTTC | CASSSRGMTQETQYF
. | . | TRBJ2-1 | TRBV19 | TGTGCCAGTAGCCGAAGGCGGGGTTCGTCGTACAATGAGCAGTTCTTC | CASSRRRGSSYNEQFF
. | TRBD2 | TRBJ2-1 | TRBV10-1 | TGCGCCAGCAGTGACGGAACTAGCGGGAACTTAGCTGAGCAGTTCTTC | CASSDGTSGNLAEQFF
. | . | TRBJ2-7 | TRBV5-1 | TGCGCCAGCGCCGGAGCGGAGACCTACGAGCAGTACTTC | CASAGAETYEQYF
. | TRBD2 | TRBJ2-1 | TRBV9 | TGTGCCAGCAGCGAGGACGGGACTAGACTATACAATGAGCAGTTCTTC | CASSEDGTRLYNEQFF
. | . | TRBJ1-5 | TRBV19 | TGTGCCAGTAGTATGGCCAACCCGGGTAATCAGCCCCAGCATTTT | CASSMANPGNQPQHF
. | . | TRBJ1-5 | TRBV27 | TGTGCCAGCAGTTTTCACAATCAGCCCCAGCATTTT | CASSFHNQPQHF
. | . | TRBJ2-1 | TRBV12-3/TRBV12-4 | TGTGCCAGCAGTTCCGCGCGCAACAATGAGCAGTTCTTC | CASSSARNNEQFF
. | TRBD1 | TRBJ2-7 | TRBV6-5 | TGTGCCAGCAGTTACTCCTGGGACAGGGGCAACGAGCAGTACTTC | CASSYSWDRGNEQYF
. | TRBD2 | TRBJ2-7 | TRBV19 | TGTGCCAGTAGTGGAGGGACTACCTACGAGCAGTACTTC | CASSGGTTYEQYF
once | TRBD1 | TRBJ1-1 | TRBV3-1/TRBV3-2 | TGTGCCAGCAGACTAACAGGGGACACTGAAGCTTTCTTT | CASRLTGDTEAFF
. | . | TRBJ1-2 | TRBV18 | TGTGCCAGCTCACTCAGTTCACAGGACTATGGCTACACCTTC | CASSLSSQDYGYTF
. | . | TRBJ1-1 | TRBV6-4 | TGTGCCAGCGAGGCTGTCGGGGGGACTGAAGCTTTCTTT | CASEAVGGTEAFF
once | TRBD1 | TRBJ2-5 | TRBV4-1 | TGCGCCAGCAGCCAAGACAGGGGGCAGGAGACCCAGTACTTC | CASSQDRGQETQYF
. | . | TRBJ2-1 | TRBV28 | TGTGCCAGCACCGTACCCCAGCGGGATGAGCAGTTCTTC | CASTVPQRDEQFF
. | TRBD1 | TRBJ1-6 | TRBV6-5 | TGTGCCAGCACCGACAGGGTCAATTCACCCCTCCACTTT | CASTDRVNSPLHF
. | TRBD1 | TRBJ1-3 | TRBV18 | TGTGCCAGCTCACCGACCTCCGGGACAGGGGCCCTCTCGGTTGGAAACACCATATATTTT | CASSPTSGTGALSVGNTIYF
. | TRBD1 | TRBJ1-6 | TRBV9 | TGTGCCAGCAGCTCCCGACAGGGAGATTCACCCCTCCACTTT | CASSSRQGDSPLHF
. | . | TRBJ2-3 | TRBV19 | TGTGCCAGTAGCCGGGGAAGGTGGAGAGATCCCACAGATACGCAGTATTTT | CASSRGRWRDPTDTQYF
. | . | TRBJ2-1 | TRBV5-1 | TGCGCCAGCAGCTTGGCCCCACTTGATGAGCAGTTCTTC | CASSLAPLDEQFF
once | . | TRBJ1-1 | TRBV5-4 | TGTGCCAGCAGCTTGCAGGGTTCCACTGAAGCTTTCTTT | CASSLQGSTEAFF
. | TRBD2 | TRBJ2-2 | TRBV5-1 | TGCGCCAGCAGGCGGGAGGCACTCAACACCGGGGAGCTGTTTTTT | CASRREALNTGELFF